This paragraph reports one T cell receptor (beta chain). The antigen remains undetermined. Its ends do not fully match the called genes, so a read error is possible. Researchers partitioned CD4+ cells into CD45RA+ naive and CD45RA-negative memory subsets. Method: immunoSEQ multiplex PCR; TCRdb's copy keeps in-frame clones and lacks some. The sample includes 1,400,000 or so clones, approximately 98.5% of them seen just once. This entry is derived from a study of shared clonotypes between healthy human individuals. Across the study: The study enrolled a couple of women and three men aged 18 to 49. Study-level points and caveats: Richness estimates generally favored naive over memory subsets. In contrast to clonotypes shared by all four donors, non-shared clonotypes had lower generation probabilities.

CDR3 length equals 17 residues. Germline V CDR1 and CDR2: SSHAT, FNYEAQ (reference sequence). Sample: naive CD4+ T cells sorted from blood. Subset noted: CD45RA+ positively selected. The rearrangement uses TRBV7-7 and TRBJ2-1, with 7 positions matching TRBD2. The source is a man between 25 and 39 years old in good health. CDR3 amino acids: CASSKGGGRASYNEQFF. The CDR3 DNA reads TGTGCTAGCAGCAAAGGAGGCGGGAGAGCTTCGTACAATGAGCAGTTCTTC. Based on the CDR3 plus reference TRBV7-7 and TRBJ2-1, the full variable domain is GAGVSQSPRYKVTKRGQDVTLRCDPISSHATLYWYQQALGQGPEFLTYFNYEAQPDKSGLPSDRFSAERPEGSISTLTIQRTEQRDSAMYRCASSKGGGRASYNEQFFGPGTRLTVL.